This TCR beta chain was captured in a study of neurological immune-mediated disorders. Germline values: CDR1 MDHEN, CDR2 SYDVKM. V was shortened by 6 bases and J by 0 bases, with 9 bases between the two germline ends. This CDR3 contains 13 residues. 2 million PBMCs stored at -80 C were the source of the unsorted libraries. The cDNA was generated through 5'RACE incorporating 10-nucleotide random UMIs. TCRdb used MiXCR to reprocess the 5' RACE reads, holding one entry per CDR3 protein. The repertoire consists of around 58,000 distinct CDR3 sequences, with 3% to 3.5% occurring once and the leading ten covering 6% to 8.5%. There are a few counts of this clonotype. The antigen is unknown. The study, taken as a whole, reports: Across subjects, no CDR3 amino acid sequence appeared in expanded clones of more than one subject, a finding that suggested private repertoires in all groups. Levels of TCR clonal expansion peaked in HTLV-1-associated myelopathy and reached their lowest in multiple sclerosis, under those of healthy controls.

The specimen sequenced was PBMCs. This receptor was identified in a woman aged 55-75 years with multiple sclerosis. The chain is built from TRBV28 and TRBJ2-7, with D possibly matching TRBD2 (5 bases). The CDR3 DNA sequence: TGTGCCAGCAGACTAGGACCCTCCTACGAGCAGTACTTC. As protein: CASRLGPSYEQYF. The full variable domain, completed using reference TRBV28 and TRBJ2-7, is DVKVTQSSRYLVKRTGEKVFLECVQDMDHENMFWYRQDPGLGLRLIYFSYDVKMKEKGDIPEGYSVSREKKERFSLILESASTNQTSMYLCASRLGPSYEQYFGPGTRLTVT.